This T cell receptor (beta chain) was sequenced during a study of CD8+ T cells in alopecia areata. With respect to this clone: Its target is not known.

Sequencing used cDNA as its template, made by extracting RNA and reverse transcribing it. The data were produced by immunoSEQ multiplex PCR, yet TCRdb's version contains in-frame clones alone and is incomplete. The repertoire includes a few hundred thousand clones, 66% of them detected once, and approximately 1.2% sits in the top ten. Whole-study findings and limits: Given one nonresponder, whether baseline CD8+ expansion relates to response remains uncertain.

The sample's treatment: oral pan-JAK inhibitor, 5-10 mg twice daily. Researchers gathered lesional scalp punch biopsies and peripheral blood from patients with alopecia areata. This clonotype originated in a human donor with alopecia areata. The starting material was CD4+ T cells sorted from blood, obtained at roughly week 45, from a patient treated with tofacitinib.

The CDR3 reads CASSPGQEWGLAKNIQYF. DNA of the CDR3: TGTGCCAGCAGTCCAGGACAGGAGTGGGGGCTAGCCAAAAACATTCAGTACTTC. This chain connects TRBV27 to TRBJ2-4; 7 nucleotides align to TRBD1. The CDR3 has 18 amino acids. Unmatched junction bases numbered 13, after V lost 5 bases and J lost 0 bases. CDR1 and CDR2 (germline): MNHEY, SMNVEV (reference sequence).